A single sample is the source of the 25 T cell receptor beta chains below, sequenced in a study of CXCR3-negative and CXCR3-positive naive CD8 T cells. Study-wide findings and caveats: Naive cells that were CXCR3-positive had more hydrophobic TRB CDR3s (compared with CXCR3-negative naive cells).

These TCRs are of unknown antigen specificity. 5' RACE that incorporated UMI labels was used to prepare the TRB cDNA libraries. TCRdb re-called the 5' RACE reads and gives one entry per CDR3 protein, without DNA. This sample contains tens of thousands of distinct CDR3 sequences. The sequenced sample consisted of naive CXCR3+ CD8+ T cells from blood. Subset meaning: CD45RO-CCR7+CD27+CD95- naive CD8+ T cells expressing CXCR3 (TNR3+). The receptor source for this set is a human donor in good health. Some clones in this sample may be carry-over from other donors' samples.

This chain connects TRBV28 to TRBJ2-7; TCRdb's D gene call, TRBD2, goes unchecked for lack of DNA. Germline V gene sequence: CDR1 MDHEN, CDR2 SYDVKM. The CDR3 covers 14 residues. CDR3 loop: CASSLTGLAEEQYF.

The chain carries TRBV7-8 and TRBJ2-1; TCRdb's D gene call, TRBD2, goes unchecked for lack of DNA. The V gene's germline CDR1 is SGHVS and CDR2 FQNEAQ. This CDR3 is 15 amino acids long. CDR3 in amino acids: CASSLAGGPRNEQFF.

The V call is TRBV12-3 or TRBV12-4, the J call TRBJ1-5; TCRdb returns TRBD1, unconfirmable since there is no DNA. The CDR3 totals 14 residues. The CDR3 here is CASSPTGTNQPQHF.

The V call is TRBV5-8, the J call TRBJ2-7; TCRdb's D call of TRBD2 is untestable without DNA. This CDR3 region has 15 residues. The germline V gene has CDR1 SGHTS and CDR2 YDEGEE. CDR3 in amino acids: CASSPLAESSYEQYF.

The chain combines TRBV25-1 with TRBJ2-1; TCRdb selects TRBD2, and the lack of DNA leaves this call unchecked. The germline gives CDR1 MGHDK, CDR2 SYGVNS. The CDR3 runs 23 residues. The CDR3 sequence: CASSENVRLAGTAPIAPYNEQFF.

The J gene is TRBJ2-3, the V gene TRBV7-8. The CDR3 loop spans 13 amino acids. The germline V gene encodes CDR1 SGHVS and CDR2 FQNEAQ. This chain's CDR3 is CASSAGPADTQYF. Looking up the rest from reference TRBV7-8 and TRBJ2-3 gives the full variable domain: GAGVSQSPRYKVAKRGQDVALRCDPISGHVSLFWYQQALGQGPEFLTYFQNEAQLDKSGLPSDRFFAERPEGSVSTLKIQRTQQEDSAVYLCASSAGPADTQYFGPGTRLTVL.

This chain connects TRBV2 to TRBJ2-5; TCRdb's D call, TRBD1, is unchecked because there is no DNA. This CDR3 has 14 residues. Germline CDR1 reads SNHLY; CDR2 reads FYNNEI. CDR3 residues: CASSEWDHQETQYF.

V gene TRBV4-1 combines with J gene TRBJ1-1; with no DNA, the TCRdb D assignment of TRBD1 cannot be verified. CDR1 MGHRA and CDR2 YSYEKL come from the germline V gene. The CDR3 loop spans 15 amino acids. CDR3 loop: CASSQEGHLNTEAFF.

The chain combines TRBV12-3 or TRBV12-4 with TRBJ1-2. The CDR3 runs to 14 residues. The CDR3 spells CASSYTADHHGYTF.

The chain carries TRBV6-4 and TRBJ1-1. Per the germline V gene, CDR1 is MRHNA and CDR2 is SNTAGT. This CDR3 contains 15 residues. The CDR3: CASSDPLGVNTEAFF.

The chain combines TRBV27 with TRBJ2-1; TCRdb names TRBD2, which stays unverified in the absence of DNA. The CDR3 spans 15 residues. In germline, CDR1 is MNHEY, CDR2 SMNVEV (reference sequence). CDR3 amino acids: CASSFSWRGINEQFF.

The chain recombines TRBV21-1 with TRBJ2-7; TCRdb gives TRBD1 as the D gene, but with no DNA this cannot be confirmed. TRBV21-1 is a pseudogene segment. The CDR3 covers 15 residues. The CDR3 spells CATLPPGQSTYEQYF.

V usage is TRBV7-9 and J usage is TRBJ2-3; as DNA is missing, the TRBD1 call by TCRdb cannot be tested. The CDR3 contains 16 residues. Germline lookup yields CDR1 SEHNR and CDR2 FQNEAQ (reference sequence). The chain's CDR3 is CASSPNPARETDTQYF.

The rearrangement joins TRBV5-1 to TRBJ2-1. From germline, CDR1 is SGHRS and CDR2 YFSETQ. The CDR3 runs 13 residues. Here the CDR3 reads CASSLGPRDEQFF.

This chain joins TRBV28 and TRBJ2-5; TCRdb proposes TRBD1, but this gene call is untestable without DNA. The germline V gene encodes CDR1 MDHEN and CDR2 SYDVKM. The CDR3 runs 13 residues. CDR3 amino acids: CASTGEPQETQYF.

This chain uses TRBV28 with TRBJ2-7; the D call from TCRdb, TRBD1, cannot be confirmed without DNA. This CDR3 is 14 amino acids long. In germline, CDR1 is MDHEN, CDR2 SYDVKM. The CDR3 sequence is CASTSLQGSYEQYF.

The V call is TRBV9, the J call TRBJ2-7; TCRdb names TRBD2, which stays unverified in the absence of DNA. This CDR3 has 15 residues. Germline assignment: CDR1 SGDLS and CDR2 YYNGEE. CDR3 sequence reads: CASSVGGGLSYEQYF. The whole variable domain, filled in from reference TRBV9 and TRBJ2-7, reads DSGVTQTPKHLITATGQRVTLRCSPRSGDLSVYWYQQSLDQGLQFLIQYYNGEERAKGNILERFSAQQFPDLHSELNLSSLELGDSALYFCASSVGGGLSYEQYFGPGTRLTVT.

J is TRBJ2-5 and V is TRBV2; the TRBD2 assignment by TCRdb is unverifiable without DNA. Germline V gene lookup returns CDR1 SNHLY and CDR2 FYNNEI. The length of the CDR3 is 15 residues. The CDR3 is CASNGLAGGKETQYF.

The chain couples TRBV29-1 to TRBJ1-2; the D call of TRBD1 rests on TCRdb alone, since no DNA is present to check it. CDR3 length equals 12 residues. Germline-derived CDR1 and CDR2 are SQVTM and ANQGSEA. This CDR3 is CSADGGRDGYTF.

The chain carries TRBV20-1 and TRBJ2-7; without DNA, the TCRdb call of TRBD1 cannot be checked. Germline V gene data show CDR1 as DFQATT and CDR2 as SNEGSKA (reference sequence). The CDR3 length is 13 residues. The CDR3 loop is CSARSDRVWEQYF.

CDR3 residues: CASSQEGWSSYEQYF. The chain carries TRBV3-1 and TRBJ2-7. Germline values: CDR1 LGHDT, CDR2 YNNKEL (reference sequence). CDR3 length: 15 amino acids.

This chain links TRBV9 with TRBJ1-2; TCRdb reports TRBD1, a call that lacks DNA to check it against. Germline CDR1 is SGDLS and CDR2 is YYNGEE. This CDR3 region has 16 residues. CDR3: CASSVGEGIGGYGYTF.

The chain recombines TRBV20-1 with TRBJ2-2; the TCRdb call, TRBD1, lacks DNA for checking. The germline gives CDR1 DFQATT, CDR2 SNEGSKA (reference sequence). This CDR3 is built from 13 residues. CDR3 amino acids: CGGSGANTGELFF.

The genes are TRBV3-1 and TRBJ1-4. CDR1 is LGHDT, CDR2 YNNKEL, per germline (reference sequence). This CDR3 region has 15 residues. The CDR3 is CASSQDLGANEKLFF. The full variable domain, rest sourced from reference TRBV3-1 and TRBJ1-4, is DTAVSQTPKYLVTQMGNDKSIKCEQNLGHDTMYWYKQDSKKFLKIMFSYNNKELIINETVPNRFSPKSPDKAHLNLHINSLELGDSAVYFCASSQDLGANEKLFFGSGTQLSVL.

The chain recombines TRBV27 with TRBJ1-2; TCRdb calls TRBD1, which cannot be checked without DNA. CDR1 MNHEY and CDR2 SMNVEV come from the germline V gene (reference sequence). CDR3 length equals 13 residues. The CDR3 here is CASSRRGNYGYTF.